Listed below are T cell receptor beta chains from one sample, sequenced in a study of T cell changes during pregnancy in multiple sclerosis. The method was immunoSEQ multiplex PCR; TCRdb's version includes in-frame clones alone and lacks a portion of them. The sample has roughly 75,000 clones, approximately 94% seen once. Material: peripheral blood, obtained after pregnancy. Receptor source: a female donor in good health, enrolled as a control in a pregnancy study. Both conserved end residues are part of each CDR3. D genes are given only for firm matches. Rows give clone size only sometimes, using once, few, many, or a class for an expanded clone.

CDR3nt: TGTGCCATCAGTGTGGTGAGGGCCGACCACTACGAGCAGTACTTC; CDR3aa: CAISVVRADHYEQYF; j_gene: TRBJ2-7; v_gene: TRBV10-3; abundance: once; d_gene: NA
CDR3nt: TGTGCCAGCGGGGTGACGAGGGATTCACCCCTCCACTTT; CDR3aa: CASGVTRDSPLHF; j_gene: TRBJ1-6; v_gene: TRBV9; abundance: NA; d_gene: NA
CDR3nt: TGTGCCAGCAGTGCCAGCGGGGAGGCAGATACGCAGTATTTT; CDR3aa: CASSASGEADTQYF; j_gene: TRBJ2-3; v_gene: TRBV6-4; abundance: NA; d_gene: TRBD2
CDR3nt: TGTGCCAGCAGTAGGGACAGGGTTGGCAATGAGCAGTTCTTC; CDR3aa: CASSRDRVGNEQFF; j_gene: TRBJ2-1; v_gene: TRBV28; abundance: NA; d_gene: TRBD1
CDR3nt: TGTGCCTGGAGTGCTGGCGATACGCAGTATTTT; CDR3aa: CAWSAGDTQYF; j_gene: TRBJ2-3; v_gene: TRBV30; abundance: NA; d_gene: NA
CDR3nt: TGTGCCAGCAGTTTTGGACTAGTCCCGATTAATGAGCAGTTCTTC; CDR3aa: CASSFGLVPINEQFF; j_gene: TRBJ2-1; v_gene: TRBV27; abundance: NA; d_gene: TRBD2
CDR3nt: TGCGCCAGCAGCTTGTCTTTCGTAGGACAGGGAACACGGGGCTACACCTTC; CDR3aa: CASSLSFVGQGTRGYTF; j_gene: TRBJ1-2; v_gene: TRBV5-1; abundance: NA; d_gene: TRBD1
CDR3nt: TGTGCCAGCAGCTTAGATCCCTTAGGAGGTGGAAACACCATATATTTT; CDR3aa: CASSLDPLGGGNTIYF; j_gene: TRBJ1-3; v_gene: TRBV11-2; abundance: few; d_gene: NA
CDR3nt: TGTGCCAGCAGCTTTAACACAGGGATCCAAGAGACCCAGTACTTC; CDR3aa: CASSFNTGIQETQYF; j_gene: TRBJ2-5; v_gene: TRBV11-1; abundance: NA; d_gene: NA
CDR3nt: TGCGCCAGCAGCCAAGCGACAGGGTATGGAAACACCATATATTTT; CDR3aa: CASSQATGYGNTIYF; j_gene: TRBJ1-3; v_gene: TRBV4-3; abundance: NA; d_gene: TRBD1
CDR3nt: TGTGCCATCAGCTCCATTTACAGGGGAGGGAACACTGAAGCTTTCTTT; CDR3aa: CAISSIYRGGNTEAFF; j_gene: TRBJ1-1; v_gene: TRBV10-3; abundance: once; d_gene: TRBD1
CDR3nt: TGCGCCAGCAGCTTGGACAGGGAACATGCAGATACGCAGTATTTT; CDR3aa: CASSLDREHADTQYF; j_gene: TRBJ2-3; v_gene: TRBV5-1; abundance: few; d_gene: NA
CDR3nt: TGTGCCAGCAGCTTATTGGGGGGTGCCGCGCAGCCCCAGCATTTT; CDR3aa: CASSLLGGAAQPQHF; j_gene: TRBJ1-5; v_gene: TRBV7-9; abundance: NA; d_gene: NA
CDR3nt: TGTGCCAGCAGCCCCCCCGGGGGGCGAGGAAACACCATATATTTT; CDR3aa: CASSPPGGRGNTIYF; j_gene: TRBJ1-3; v_gene: TRBV5-4; abundance: NA; d_gene: NA
CDR3nt: TGTGCCAGCAGCTTTATGCGAGATACGCAGTATTTT; CDR3aa: CASSFMRDTQYF; j_gene: TRBJ2-3; v_gene: TRBV7-2; abundance: few; d_gene: NA
CDR3nt: TGTGCCAGTAGTATAACTGACAGGCAAGCTATTGAAGCTTTCTTT; CDR3aa: CASSITDRQAIEAFF; j_gene: TRBJ1-1; v_gene: TRBV19; abundance: NA; d_gene: NA
CDR3nt: TGTGCCTGGGGCGTCCCGGGAGGACTCTACGAGCAGTACTTC; CDR3aa: CAWGVPGGLYEQYF; j_gene: TRBJ2-7; v_gene: TRBV30; abundance: NA; d_gene: TRBD2
CDR3nt: TGTGCCAGCAGCCCCGGACAGGGACCCACTGAAGCTTTCTTT; CDR3aa: CASSPGQGPTEAFF; j_gene: TRBJ1-1; v_gene: TRBV6-5; abundance: once; d_gene: TRBD1
CDR3nt: TGTGCCAGCAGCAGGGGGCAAGAGACCCAGTACTTC; CDR3aa: CASSRGQETQYF; j_gene: TRBJ2-5; v_gene: TRBV5-4; abundance: NA; d_gene: NA
CDR3nt: TGTGCCAGTAGTATCTACGGGGAGCTGTTTTTT; CDR3aa: CASSIYGELFF; j_gene: TRBJ2-2; v_gene: TRBV19; abundance: NA; d_gene: NA
CDR3nt: TGTGCCAGCAGCTTATCCCAGGTTGCCCGCTACGAGCAGTACTTC; CDR3aa: CASSLSQVARYEQYF; j_gene: TRBJ2-7; v_gene: TRBV11-2; abundance: NA; d_gene: NA
CDR3nt: TGTGCCAGCAGCTTAGTGGACAGAGGAAACACTGAAGCTTTCTTT; CDR3aa: CASSLVDRGNTEAFF; j_gene: TRBJ1-1; v_gene: TRBV7-8; abundance: NA; d_gene: NA
CDR3nt: TGCGCCAGCAGCTTGGTAACCTTGTCAGTAATTCCTGAAGCTAACTATGGCTACACCTTC; CDR3aa: CASSLVTLSVIPEANYGYTF; j_gene: TRBJ1-2; v_gene: TRBV5-1; abundance: NA; d_gene: NA
CDR3nt: TGCGCCAGCAGCTTGGGGGACAGAGCCTATGGCTACACCTTC; CDR3aa: CASSLGDRAYGYTF; j_gene: TRBJ1-2; v_gene: TRBV5-1; abundance: once; d_gene: TRBD1
CDR3nt: TGCGCCAGCAGCCCTATCGGGTCGGAGGGCACTGAAGCTTTCTTT; CDR3aa: CASSPIGSEGTEAFF; j_gene: TRBJ1-1; v_gene: TRBV5-1; abundance: NA; d_gene: NA
CDR3nt: TGTGCCACCAGCAGAGGGGAGGGGGGGAGTTGGAATGAGCAGTTCTTC; CDR3aa: CATSRGEGGSWNEQFF; j_gene: TRBJ2-1; v_gene: TRBV15; abundance: NA; d_gene: NA
CDR3nt: TGTGCCAGCAGTTACTCGACCGGGGCCGGGGAGCTGTTTTTT; CDR3aa: CASSYSTGAGELFF; j_gene: TRBJ2-2; v_gene: TRBV6-5; abundance: NA; d_gene: NA
CDR3nt: TGTGCCAGCAGTGCAACTCGGGCTGAAGCTTTCTTT; CDR3aa: CASSATRAEAFF; j_gene: TRBJ1-1; v_gene: TRBV6-1; abundance: once; d_gene: NA
CDR3nt: TGTGCCAGCAGTGGAGGGCGGCAGCCCAATCAGCCCCAGCATTTT; CDR3aa: CASSGGRQPNQPQHF; j_gene: TRBJ1-5; v_gene: TRBV2; abundance: few; d_gene: NA
CDR3nt: TGTGCCAGCGGGGGGGGGAGAAAGAACACTGAAGCTTTCTTT; CDR3aa: CASGGGRKNTEAFF; j_gene: TRBJ1-1; v_gene: TRBV28; abundance: NA; d_gene: NA
CDR3nt: TGTGCCAGCAGCTTATCATCAGGTAATAGCAATCAGCCCCAGCATTTT; CDR3aa: CASSLSSGNSNQPQHF; j_gene: TRBJ1-5; v_gene: TRBV7-8; abundance: NA; d_gene: NA
CDR3nt: TGTGCCTGGAGTTACAGTAGGAACACTGAAGCTTTCTTT; CDR3aa: CAWSYSRNTEAFF; j_gene: TRBJ1-1; v_gene: TRBV30; abundance: NA; d_gene: NA
CDR3nt: TGCAGCGCCGTCGCCTGGACAGGGGGTAACGAGCAGTACTTC; CDR3aa: CSAVAWTGGNEQYF; j_gene: TRBJ2-7; v_gene: TRBV29-1; abundance: NA; d_gene: TRBD1
CDR3nt: TGTGCCAGCAGCTTAGGTCCGACAGGGACTGAAGCTTTCTTT; CDR3aa: CASSLGPTGTEAFF; j_gene: TRBJ1-1; v_gene: TRBV7-3; abundance: once; d_gene: TRBD1
CDR3nt: TGTGCCAGCAGCCCCCCGGACAGGGAGAATCAGCCCCAGCATTTT; CDR3aa: CASSPPDRENQPQHF; j_gene: TRBJ1-5; v_gene: TRBV28; abundance: NA; d_gene: TRBD1
CDR3nt: TGTGCCATAGACAGGTTTGGCTACACCTTC; CDR3aa: CAIDRFGYTF; j_gene: TRBJ1-2; v_gene: TRBV27; abundance: NA; d_gene: NA